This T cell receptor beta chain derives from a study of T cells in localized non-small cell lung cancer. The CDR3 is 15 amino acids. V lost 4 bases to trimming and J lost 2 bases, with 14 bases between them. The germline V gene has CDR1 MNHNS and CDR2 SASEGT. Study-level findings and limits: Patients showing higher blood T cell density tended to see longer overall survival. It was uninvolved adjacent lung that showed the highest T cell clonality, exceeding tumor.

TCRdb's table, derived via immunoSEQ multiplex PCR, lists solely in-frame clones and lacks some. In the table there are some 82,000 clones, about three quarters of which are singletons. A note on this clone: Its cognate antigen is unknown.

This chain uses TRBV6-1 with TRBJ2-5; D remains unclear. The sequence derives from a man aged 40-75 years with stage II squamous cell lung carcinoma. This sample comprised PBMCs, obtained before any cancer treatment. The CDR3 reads CASSGQSGSQETQYF. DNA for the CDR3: TGTGCCAGCAGTGGTCAATCGGGCTCACAAGAGACCCAGTACTTC.